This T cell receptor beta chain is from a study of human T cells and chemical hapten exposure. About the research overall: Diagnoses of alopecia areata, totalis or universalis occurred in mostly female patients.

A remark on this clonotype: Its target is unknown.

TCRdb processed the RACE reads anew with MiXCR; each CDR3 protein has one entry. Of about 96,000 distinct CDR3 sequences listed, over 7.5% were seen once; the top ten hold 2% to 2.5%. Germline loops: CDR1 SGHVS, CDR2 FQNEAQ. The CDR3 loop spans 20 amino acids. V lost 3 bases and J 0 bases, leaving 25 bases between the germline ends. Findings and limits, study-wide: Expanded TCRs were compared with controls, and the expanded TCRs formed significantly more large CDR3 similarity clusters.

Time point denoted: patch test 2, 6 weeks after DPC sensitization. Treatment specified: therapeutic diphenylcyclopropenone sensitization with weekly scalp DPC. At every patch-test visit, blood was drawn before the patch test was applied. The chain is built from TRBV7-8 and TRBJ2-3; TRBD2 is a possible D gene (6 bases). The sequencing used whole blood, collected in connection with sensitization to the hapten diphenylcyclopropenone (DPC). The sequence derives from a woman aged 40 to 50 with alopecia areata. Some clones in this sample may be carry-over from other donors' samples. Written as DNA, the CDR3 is TGTGCCAGCAGCTTTATCGGGAATAGGTGGGAGGCCGGCAGCACAGATACGCAGTATTTT. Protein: CASSFIGNRWEAGSTDTQYF.